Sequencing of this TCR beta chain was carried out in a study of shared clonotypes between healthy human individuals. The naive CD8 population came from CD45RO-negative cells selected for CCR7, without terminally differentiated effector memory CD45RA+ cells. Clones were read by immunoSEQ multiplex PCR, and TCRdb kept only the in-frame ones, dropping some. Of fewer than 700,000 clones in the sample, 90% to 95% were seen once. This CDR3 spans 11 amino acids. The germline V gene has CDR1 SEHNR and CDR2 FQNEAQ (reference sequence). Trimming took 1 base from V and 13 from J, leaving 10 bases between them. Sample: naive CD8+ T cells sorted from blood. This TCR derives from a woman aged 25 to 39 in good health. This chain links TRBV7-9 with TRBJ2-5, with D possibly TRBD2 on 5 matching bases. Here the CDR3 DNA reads TGTGCCAGCAGCTTAGGGACTGATGTGTACTTC. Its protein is CASSLGTDVYF.